This T cell receptor beta chain was profiled in a study of T cell responses to AZD1222 COVID-19 vaccine. Second-dose groups at about 4 or about 12 weeks were pooled. With respect to this clone: The antigen is unknown.

The J segment lost 0 bases and the V segment lost 6 bases, leaving 4 bases of the junction unmatched. The CDR3 length is 15 residues. CDR1 and CDR2 from the germline V gene are SNHLY and FYNNEI. The data were produced by immunoSEQ multiplex PCR, yet TCRdb's version contains in-frame clones alone and is incomplete. The profile shows 150,000 to 200,000 clones, approximately 90% of them singletons. The study's findings and limits: The repertoires were collected only after the peak T cell response. Females made up more of the donors, who were largely white British, and clonal diversity may have come out too low.

The chain uses TRBV2 and TRBJ1-5; 8 bases line up with TRBD1. The sample was peripheral blood, taken 28 days after the second AZD1222 dose. This sequence originates from an adult who received the AZD1222 COVID-19 vaccine. The CDR3 nucleotides are TGTGCCAGCAGGGGGACAGGAAATAGCAATCAGCCCCAGCATTTT. Translation gives CASRGTGNSNQPQHF.